This TCR beta chain stems from a study of glioma-infiltrating T cells. Study context: Before surgery, glioma patients received dexamethasone for at most six days.

The CDR3 spans 12 residues. The germline V gene has CDR1 MDHEN and CDR2 SYDVKM. Turning to this clonotype: Germline is not matched at one junction end, which may reflect a read error.

Using RNA template, CDR3s of TCR alpha and beta were amplified with iRepertoire arm-PCR. One-step reverse transcription and amplification started from around 100-400 ng of tissue mRNA or PBMC total RNA. MiXCR was run by TCRdb on the multiplex PCR reads, yielding one entry per CDR3 protein. Seen here are a few hundred thousand distinct CDR3 sequences, roughly two fifths observed once, and the top ten hold about 12%. The clonotype originates from a human donor with low-grade glioma or glioblastoma, undergoing nonglioma brain surgery, or in good health (not recorded which). This chain joins TRBV28 and TRBJ2-7, with D uncertain. The specimen was glioma tissue, nonneoplastic brain tissue, or PBMCs (not recorded which). The CDR3, as DNA: TGTGCCAGCAGTCGCCCCCCCTACAAGCAGTACTTC. Translating it yields CASSRPPYKQYF. The full variable domain, in which reference TRBV28 and TRBJ2-7 provide the parts outside the CDR3, is DVKVTQSSRYLVKRTGEKVFLECVQDMDHENMFWYRQDPGLGLRLIYFSYDVKMKEKGDIPEGYSVSREKKERFSLILESASTNQTSMYLCASSRPPYKQYFGPGTRLTVT.